This TCR beta chain was sequenced in a study of control samples from healthy donors and cancer patients. Here immunoSEQ multiplex PCR was the method, and the copy in TCRdb shows in-frame clones only, minus some. The sample holds 400,000 to 500,000 clones, approximately 92% seen once. About this clone: Other DNA sequences in this specimen translate into the identical CDR3.

The CDR3 has 14 amino acids. CDR1 and CDR2 from the germline V gene are MGHDK and SYGVNS. The V and J ends lost 6 bases and 0 bases, in that order; junction bases with no gene match: 4. The chain carries TRBV25-1 and TRBJ1-1, with 7 bases that match TRBD1. The clonotype comes from a man aged 35-49 years with head and neck cancer. The sequenced sample was PBMCs. The CDR3 DNA follows: TGTGCCAGCAGGCAGACAGGGATGAACACTGAAGCTTTCTTT. It translates to CASRQTGMNTEAFF.